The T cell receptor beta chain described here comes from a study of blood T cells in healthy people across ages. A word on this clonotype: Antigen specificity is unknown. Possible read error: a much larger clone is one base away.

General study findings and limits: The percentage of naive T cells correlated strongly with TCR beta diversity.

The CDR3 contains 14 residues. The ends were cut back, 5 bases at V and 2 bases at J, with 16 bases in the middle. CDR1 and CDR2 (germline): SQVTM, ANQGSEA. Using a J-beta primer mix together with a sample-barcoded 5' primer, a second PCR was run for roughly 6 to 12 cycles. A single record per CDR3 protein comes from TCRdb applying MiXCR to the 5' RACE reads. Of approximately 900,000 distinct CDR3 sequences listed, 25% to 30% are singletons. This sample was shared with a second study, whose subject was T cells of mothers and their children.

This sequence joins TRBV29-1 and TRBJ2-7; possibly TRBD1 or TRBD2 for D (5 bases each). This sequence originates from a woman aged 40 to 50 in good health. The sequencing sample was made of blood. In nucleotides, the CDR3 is TGCAGCGTTCGTGAAGGGACCCCCCCCTACGAGCAGTACTTC. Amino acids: CSVREGTPPYEQYF.